The 26 T cell receptor beta chains in this list originate from one sample, sequenced in a study of blood T cell repertoires in COVID-19. Only in-frame clones appear in the TCRdb table, and some are missing; sequencing was by immunoSEQ multiplex PCR. The sample lists roughly 220,000 clones, about 79% occurring once. Sequencing was carried out using peripheral blood. The receptors come from a woman aged 35 to 49 who had recovered from COVID-19.

This clone was recorded only once. The J gene is TRBJ2-5, the V gene TRBV2; D gene ambiguous. V lost 3 bases to trimming and J lost 4 bases, with 12 bases between them. Germline assignment: CDR1 SNHLY and CDR2 FYNNEI. The CDR3 has 14 residues. CDR3 loop: CASSDSLDRETQYF. The CDR3 DNA sequence: TGTGCCAGCAGTGATTCTCTAGATCGAGAGACCCAGTACTTC.

V is TRBV7-8 and J is TRBJ1-2; no clear D. Trimming took 2 bases from V and 4 from J, leaving 17 bases between them. CDR1 and CDR2 (germline): SGHVS, FQNEAQ. The CDR3 totals 16 residues. DNA for the CDR3: TGTGCCAGCAGCTTATTTATCGCAGGCGAAGTCTATGGCTACACCTTC. It translates to CASSLFIAGEVYGYTF.

The chain joins TRBV19 to TRBJ2-3, with D possibly TRBD1 on 5 matching bases. The CDR3 totals 13 residues. Germline V gene sequence: CDR1 LNHDA, CDR2 SQIVND (reference sequence). Trimming left V 4 bases short and J 6 bases short, with 11 bases between. The CDR3 region is CASSRQRWDTQYF. The CDR3 DNA reads as TGTGCCAGTAGTAGACAGAGGTGGGATACGCAGTATTTT.

The chain has TRBV5-1 and TRBJ2-2; 8 bases fit TRBD1. This CDR3 is built from 15 residues. V shed 6 bases, J shed 3 bases, and the junction held 7 bases outside the gene matches. Germline-derived CDR1 and CDR2 are SGHRS and YFSETQ. CDR3 region: CASTQQGGDTGELFF. The CDR3 bases are TGCGCCAGCACCCAACAGGGGGGTGACACCGGGGAGCTGTTTTTT.

This clone was recorded a few times. The V gene is TRBV7-2, the J gene TRBJ1-2; 10 bases are shared with TRBD1. J was trimmed by 0 bases and V by 0 bases; bases with no gene match: 7. The CDR3 is 18 residues long. Germline-derived CDR1 and CDR2 are SGHTA and FQGNSA. The CDR3 sequence is CASSLAPGQGITNYGYTF. The CDR3 region has the DNA TGTGCCAGCAGCTTAGCACCGGGACAGGGGATAACTAACTATGGCTACACCTTC.

CDR3 sequence reads: CASSTHTGQGFEQYF. For the CDR3, the DNA is TGTGCCAGCAGTACACATACGGGACAGGGTTTCGAGCAGTACTTC. The J gene is TRBJ2-7, the V gene TRBV6-6; 9 positions match TRBD1. The CDR3 is made up of 15 amino acids. Trimming at V came to 5 bases and at J to 6 bases, leaving 11 bases not matched to a gene. In germline, CDR1 is MNHNY, CDR2 SVGAGI (reference sequence).

As DNA, the CDR3 is TGTGCCAGCAGCCAAGTGGGGAGTGGTAATAACACTGAAGCTTTCTTT. Encoded protein: CASSQVGSGNNTEAFF. V usage is TRBV3-1 (or the pseudogene TRBV3-2) and J usage is TRBJ1-1; no clear D gene. V dropped 1 base and J dropped 2 bases, with 14 bases sitting between them. The CDR3 spans 16 residues. Germline V CDR1 and CDR2: LGHDT, YNNKEL (reference sequence).

V is TRBV1 and J is TRBJ2-1; the table's D call of TRBD1 was not tested on the DNA. TRBV1 is reported as a pseudogene. The CDR3 covers 15 residues. CDR3 region: CTSSQRTVTYNEQFF. CDR3 nucleotide sequence: TGCACCAGCAGCCAGAGGACAGTAACCTACAATGAGCAGTTCTTC.

The chain recombines TRBV5-1 with TRBJ2-3; D call uncertain. The CDR3 sequence is 13 residues long. Germline V gene lookup returns CDR1 SGHRS and CDR2 YFSETQ. The V end was cut by 7 bases, the J end by 5 bases, with 14 bases between. The DNA of the CDR3 is TGCGCCAGCCATGACCGCCCAGGAGATACGCAGTATTTT. This codes for CASHDRPGDTQYF.

This clone was seen a few times. The sample contains more than one DNA sequence encoding this CDR3. This chain links TRBV19 with TRBJ2-2, with D unclear. The CDR3 is 13 amino acids. V gave up 3 bases and J gave up 7 bases, with 9 bases separating them. Germline lookup yields CDR1 LNHDA and CDR2 SQIVND (reference sequence). The CDR3 sequence is CASSISGSGELFF. CDR3 nucleotide sequence: TGTGCCAGTAGTATTTCAGGTAGCGGGGAGCTGTTTTTT.

V and J are TRBV7-2 and TRBJ1-2; 7 bases map to TRBD1. CDR1 SGHTA and CDR2 FQGNSA come from the germline V gene. Losses at the gene ends were 5 bases for V and 0 bases for J; bases not matched to a gene: 6. The CDR3 extends over 15 amino acids. This CDR3 reads CASSKDRSPNYGYTF. The DNA for the CDR3 is TGTGCCAGCAGCAAGGACAGGAGCCCTAACTATGGCTACACCTTC.

CDR3 DNA sequence: TGTGCCAGCAGTTACTCGACAGGGGACACCGGGGAGCTGTTTTTT. Translated, it gives CASSYSTGDTGELFF. The rearrangement links TRBV6-5 to TRBJ2-2; 8 nucleotides agree with TRBD1. Germline lookup yields CDR1 MNHEY and CDR2 SVGAGI. V was clipped by 0 bases and J by 3 bases; unmatched bases: 0. CDR3 length: 15 residues.

The chain uses TRBV29-1 and TRBJ2-5; 12 bases are a match to TRBD1. Per the germline V gene, CDR1 is SQVTM and CDR2 is ANQGSEA. V gave up 6 bases and J gave up 2 bases; unmatched junction bases: 7. The CDR3 runs to 15 residues. The CDR3 nucleotides are TGCAGCGTGGGAGGGACAGGGGGCCTACAAGAGACCCAGTACTTC. Encoded protein: CSVGGTGGLQETQYF.

The J gene is TRBJ2-3, the V gene TRBV2, with a possible D match to TRBD2 (6 bases). The V gene lost 6 bases and the J gene lost 5 bases, with 18 bases spanning the gap. The V gene's germline CDR1 is SNHLY and CDR2 FYNNEI. The CDR3 loop spans 15 amino acids. The CDR3 nucleotides read TGTGCCAGCAGCAGAGGCGGGGTAGGTCGAGATACGCAGTATTTT. Residues: CASSRGGVGRDTQYF.

The chain joins TRBV2 to TRBJ2-2, with D unclear. In germline, CDR1 is SNHLY, CDR2 FYNNEI. Between the trimmed V and J ends, which lost 5 bases and 7 bases, there was a span of 11 bases. This CDR3 is 13 amino acids long. CDR3 sequence: CASSPDISGELFF. The CDR3 DNA is TGTGCCAGCAGTCCCGACATAAGCGGGGAGCTGTTTTTT.

This clone was picked up one time. The chain joins TRBV5-1 to TRBJ2-3, with D maybe TRBD1 (6 bases). CDR3 length: 15 residues. Germline CDR1 reads SGHRS; CDR2 reads YFSETQ. The V gene lost 4 bases and the J gene lost 5 bases, with 17 bases spanning the gap. The CDR3 region is CASSPVGADVDTQYF. In DNA, the CDR3 is TGCGCCAGCAGCCCCGTGGGGGCCGATGTAGATACGCAGTATTTT.

This chain links TRBV19 with TRBJ2-2; TRBD1 might be the D (6 bases). In germline, CDR1 is LNHDA, CDR2 SQIVND (reference sequence). This CDR3 has 13 residues. The V gene lost 6 bases and the J gene lost 6 bases, with 11 bases spanning the gap. The CDR3 sequence: CASRTGSAGELFF. The CDR3 nucleotides read TGTGCCAGTAGGACAGGAAGCGCCGGGGAGCTGTTTTTT.

CDR3 DNA sequence: TGTGCCAGCAGCCCACAGGGTTCAGGAAACACCATATATTTT. This sequence encodes CASSPQGSGNTIYF. The V gene is TRBV6-6, the J gene TRBJ1-3; tentative D call: TRBD1 (6 bases). The V end lost 6 bases, the J end lost 4 bases, and 13 bases lay between the germline ends. This CDR3 contains 14 residues. The germline CDR1 and CDR2 sequences are MNHNY and SVGAGI (reference sequence).

This rearrangement joins TRBV5-1 to TRBJ2-7, with 7 bases matching TRBD1. Germline CDR1 is SGHRS and CDR2 is YFSETQ. Trimming at V came to 3 bases and at J to 5 bases, leaving 14 bases not matched to a gene. CDR3 length: 16 amino acids. The chain's CDR3 is CASSSGPGQVLDEQYF. The CDR3, as DNA: TGCGCCAGCAGCTCCGGACCCGGACAGGTTCTCGACGAGCAGTACTTC.

The rearrangement uses TRBV2 and TRBJ2-3; 9 nucleotides agree with TRBD2. Losses at the gene ends were 10 bases for V and 2 bases for J; bases not matched to a gene: 7. The CDR3 loop spans 14 amino acids. Germline V lookup: CDR1 SNHLY, CDR2 FYNNEI. Written as DNA, the CDR3 is TGTGCCACCGGACTAGCGCCCTCCACAGATACGCAGTATTTT. Translation gives CATGLAPSTDTQYF.

Only a few counts were recorded for this clone. Other DNA sequences in the same sample also yield this CDR3. The chain joins TRBV7-9 to TRBJ2-1, with D hard to call. Germline-derived CDR1 and CDR2 are SEHNR and FQNEAQ (reference sequence). V was clipped by 2 bases and J by 5 bases, with 7 bases between them. The CDR3 runs to 13 residues. The CDR3 region is CASSLTGDNEQFF. The CDR3, as DNA: TGTGCCAGCAGCTTAACCGGTGACAATGAGCAGTTCTTC.

The chain uses TRBV19 and TRBJ2-7, with D perhaps matching TRBD2 (6 bases). Germline V CDR1 and CDR2: LNHDA, SQIVND (reference sequence). V was clipped by 1 base and J by 2 bases, with 12 bases between them. This CDR3 is built from 15 residues. The CDR3 spells CASSIGRGPAYEQYF. CDR3 bases: TGTGCCAGTAGTATAGGGAGGGGCCCCGCCTACGAGCAGTACTTC.

The rearrangement links TRBV6-5 to TRBJ1-2; a possible D gene is TRBD1 (5 bases). Trimming pared 3 bases from V and 2 bases from J, leaving 13 bases between. CDR1 MNHEY and CDR2 SVGAGI come from the germline V gene. The CDR3 spans 15 residues. Here the CDR3 reads CASSYWVGGNYGYTF. CDR3 nucleotide sequence: TGTGCCAGCAGTTATTGGGTTGGGGGGAACTATGGCTACACCTTC.

This chain connects TRBV5-1 to TRBJ2-1; TRBD1 agrees at 10 bases. Unmatched junction bases numbered 5, after V lost 4 bases and J lost 4 bases. This CDR3 has 15 amino acids. CDR1 SGHRS and CDR2 YFSETQ come from the germline V gene. CDR3 loop: CASSPGQGGYNEQFF. Here the CDR3 DNA reads TGCGCCAGCAGCCCCGGACAGGGGGGGTACAATGAGCAGTTCTTC.

The chain joins TRBV29-1 to TRBJ2-2, with unresolved D. This CDR3 region has 12 residues. V was shortened by 4 bases and J by 6 bases, with 9 bases between the two germline ends. Looked up from germline, CDR1 is SQVTM and CDR2 is ANQGSEA. CDR3 sequence: CSVVQTPGELFF. CDR3 DNA: TGCAGCGTTGTTCAAACTCCCGGGGAGCTGTTTTTT.

This clone was recorded once. The CDR3 bases are TGTGCCAGCAGAGGGGCCCTTACTCTCCCCCTCACCGGGGAGCTGTTTTTT. This encodes CASRGALTLPLTGELFF. The chain links TRBV2 to TRBJ2-2; perhaps TRBD1 as D (5 bases). The CDR3 runs to 17 residues. V was shortened by 6 bases and J by 4 bases, with 21 bases between the two germline ends. Germline loops: CDR1 SNHLY, CDR2 FYNNEI.